This T cell receptor beta chain comes out of a study of shared clonotypes between healthy human individuals. Trimming pared 5 bases from V and 3 bases from J, leaving 20 bases between. This CDR3 spans 16 amino acids. Germline V CDR1 and CDR2: SNHLY, FYNNEI. Every subset had its genomic DNA shared out evenly among several immunoSEQ plates. Clones were read by immunoSEQ multiplex PCR, and TCRdb kept only the in-frame ones, dropping some. The sample has 1.5 million to 2.5 million clones; about 94% are singletons. Naive CD8 cells lacked CD45RO, underwent positive selection for CCR7 and left out terminally differentiated effector memory CD45RA+ cells.

This chain links TRBV2 with TRBJ2-7, with D perhaps TRBD1 (6 bases). The TCR was taken from a man between 18 and 29 years old in good health. The sequenced sample consisted of naive CD8+ T cells sorted from blood. The CDR3: CASSSSRDTPHYEQYF. The DNA for the CDR3 is TGTGCCAGCAGTTCAAGTCGGGACACACCCCACTACGAGCAGTACTTC.